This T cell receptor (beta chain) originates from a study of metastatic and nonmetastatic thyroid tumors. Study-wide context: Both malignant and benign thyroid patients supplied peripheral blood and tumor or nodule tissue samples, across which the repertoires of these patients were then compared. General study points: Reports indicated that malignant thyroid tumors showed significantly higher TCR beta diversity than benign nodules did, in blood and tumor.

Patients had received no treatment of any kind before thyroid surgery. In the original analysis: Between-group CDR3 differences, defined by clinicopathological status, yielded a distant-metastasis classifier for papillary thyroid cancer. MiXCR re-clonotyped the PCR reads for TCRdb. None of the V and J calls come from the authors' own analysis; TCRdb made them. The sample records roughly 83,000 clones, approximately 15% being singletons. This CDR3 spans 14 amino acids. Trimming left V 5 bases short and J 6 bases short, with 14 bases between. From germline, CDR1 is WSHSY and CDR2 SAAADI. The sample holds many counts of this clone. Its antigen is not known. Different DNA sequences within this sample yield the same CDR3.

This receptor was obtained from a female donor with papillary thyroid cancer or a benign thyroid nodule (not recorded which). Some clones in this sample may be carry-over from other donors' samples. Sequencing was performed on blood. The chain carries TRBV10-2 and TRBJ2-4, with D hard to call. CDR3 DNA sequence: TGCGCCAGCAGTACCCTGCGAGAATCAAACATTCAGTACTTC. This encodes CASSTLRESNIQYF.